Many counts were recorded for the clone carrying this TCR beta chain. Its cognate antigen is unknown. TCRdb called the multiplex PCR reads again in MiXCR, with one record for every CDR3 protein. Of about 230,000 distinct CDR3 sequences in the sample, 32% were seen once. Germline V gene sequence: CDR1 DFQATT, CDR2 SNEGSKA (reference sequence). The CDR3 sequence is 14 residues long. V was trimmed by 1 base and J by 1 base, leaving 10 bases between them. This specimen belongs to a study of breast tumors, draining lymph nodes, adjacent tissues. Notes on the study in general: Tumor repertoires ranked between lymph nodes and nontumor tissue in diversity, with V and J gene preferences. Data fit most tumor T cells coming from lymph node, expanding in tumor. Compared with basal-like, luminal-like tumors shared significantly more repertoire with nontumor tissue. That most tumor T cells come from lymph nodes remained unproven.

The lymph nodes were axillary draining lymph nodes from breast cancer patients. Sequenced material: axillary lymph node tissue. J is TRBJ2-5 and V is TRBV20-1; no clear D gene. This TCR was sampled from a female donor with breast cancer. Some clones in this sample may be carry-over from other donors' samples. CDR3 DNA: TGCAGTGCTAGAGTGAGCGTTCCCCAAGAGACCCAGTACTTC. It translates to CSARVSVPQETQYF.